Listed below are T cell receptor beta chains from one sample, sequenced in a study of cytomegalovirus exposure and HLA in healthy donors. Sequencing was performed with immunoSEQ multiplex PCR; in TCRdb, only in-frame clones are kept and a portion is missing. The sample lists about 82,000 clones; around three quarters were seen once. The source material was PBMCs. These receptors were taken from a man in his 60s in good health and CMV-seronegative. CDR3s include the opening cysteine and the closing phenylalanine or tryptophan.

CDR3	V	J
CASSLGHNEQFF	TRBV5-1	TRBJ2-1
CASRTVNSPLHF	TRBV6-1	TRBJ1-6
CASSQQDRVFF	TRBV14	TRBJ1-2
CASSQDTDLGKAFF	TRBV5-4	TRBJ1-1
CASSYRTSGDYEQYF	TRBV27	TRBJ2-7
CASSLSVMNTGELFF	TRBV11-2	TRBJ2-2
CASSYPGSGANVLTF	TRBV28	TRBJ2-6
CASSRDRVENIQYF	TRBV10-1	TRBJ2-4
CSGGQGPNNEQFF	TRBV29-1	TRBJ2-1
CARRETGTGPYEQYF	TRBV5-3	TRBJ2-7
CASSQTPGLSYSPLHF	TRBV4-1	TRBJ1-6
CASSLDRVTNEQFF	TRBV7-7	TRBJ2-1
CASSLGQAEKLFF	TRBV28	TRBJ1-4
CAWSRSGGGTDTQYF	TRBV30	TRBJ2-3
CASSPDRGSGNTIYF	TRBV7-2	TRBJ1-3
CSVEVWGRNNEQFF	TRBV29-1	TRBJ2-1
CASSADRTGELFF	TRBV7-7	TRBJ2-2
CASSGTSGSLNEQFF	TRBV13	TRBJ2-1
CASSAPGQGASGRGTGELFF	TRBV5-4	TRBJ2-2
CATSQGQPNTEAFF	TRBV6-6	TRBJ1-1